This record covers a single T cell receptor beta chain. There is no known antigen for this receptor. No quality values exist for individual bases; no much larger clone is one base distant. This record comes from a study of blood T cell repertoires in COVID-19 (dated by TCRdb to the early 2020s). Regarding the study in general: Samples covering the acute and convalescent phases of COVID-19 were provided by collaborators in the United States, Italy and Spain. The material from the prospective study consisted of cDNA or gDNA derived from T cells, B-cell-depleted T cells, or PBMCs. The dataset comprised deeply sampled blood TCRbeta repertoires from subjects exposed to, actively infected with, or recovered from COVID-19. The repertoires were released in a freely available public database intended as a resource for research on the immune response to SARS-CoV-2. Samples were obtained from the ongoing ImmuneRACE study (first 160 participants) and from some 1,200 subjects provided by 6 global collaborators. A de-identified subject ID, COVID-19 status, age in years and sex were almost always included in the sample metadata. HLA class I and class II types, where available, came from metadata supplied by the sample provider rather than from assay-based typing. Overall study results and their limits: How much clinical and demographic metadata was included differed by source and by participant, and the metadata was provided uncurated.

Participants in the prospective study were aged roughly 18 to 100 years, lived in 20 to 30 United States geographic areas, and enrolled through a virtual design. Cohort assignment in the prospective study relied on participant-reported clinical history from a screening survey and a study questionnaire. In the prospective study, whole blood, serum and a nasopharyngeal or oropharyngeal swab were collected from each participant by mobile phlebotomists. Participants in the prospective study had the option to provide additional blood draws and questionnaires over a roughly 2-month period. Blood samples from the prospective study were shipped frozen or at room temperature prior to DNA extraction. Based on the germline V gene, the CDR1 and CDR2 sequences are SGHRS and YFSETQ. The CDR3 runs 15 amino acids, cysteine and phenylalanine included. Only the CDR3 DNA is retained, 45 bases long and in frame from the first base. A distance of 16 bases separates the germline ends of V and J, which lose 4 bases and 3 bases respectively.

The immunoSEQ Assay, a bias-controlled multiplex PCR, was used to amplify TCRbeta CDR3 regions from genomic DNA. Turning to the authors' computational methods: Nucleated cell counts per sample were estimated from amplification of reference gene primers within the assay. To quantify the absolute abundance of each unique TCRbeta CDR3 rearrangement, sequence reads were collapsed and filtered. For each sample, productive Simpson clonality was calculated by taking the square root of Simpson's diversity index across productive rearrangements. Sourced from immuneACCESS, this table was stored by TCRdb with only in-frame sequences that have V and J called. A share of the clones is absent; for the studies checked, an unresolved V gene accounts for under half, and the remainder has no known explanation. V, J and clone size were drawn from that table, and D and trimming were deduced from the DNA. The sample contains about 250,000 clones, 87% of them found a single time. The ten most abundant clones make up 2% to 3% of the sample.

The sequence links TRBV5-1 to TRBJ1-2, with a tentative D gene TRBD1 over 5 matching bases. This TCR derives from a woman under 40 with acute COVID-19. The sample comprised PBMCs or T cells enriched from blood (not recorded which). The CDR3 reads CASSLSPDRDYGYTF. In nucleotide form, the sequence is TGCGCCAGCAGCCTATCTCCCGACAGAGACTATGGCTACACCTTC.